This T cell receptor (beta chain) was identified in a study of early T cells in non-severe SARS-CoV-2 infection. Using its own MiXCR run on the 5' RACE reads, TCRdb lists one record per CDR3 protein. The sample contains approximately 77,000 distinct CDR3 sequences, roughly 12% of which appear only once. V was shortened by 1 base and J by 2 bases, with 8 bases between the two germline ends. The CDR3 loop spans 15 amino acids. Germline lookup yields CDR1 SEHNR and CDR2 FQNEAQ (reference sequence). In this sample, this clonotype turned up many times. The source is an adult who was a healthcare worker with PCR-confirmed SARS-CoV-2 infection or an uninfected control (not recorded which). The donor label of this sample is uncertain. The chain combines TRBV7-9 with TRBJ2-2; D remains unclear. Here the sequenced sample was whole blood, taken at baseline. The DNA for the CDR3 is TGTGCCAGCAGCTTAGGGCAGGCCAACACCGGGGAGCTGTTTTTT. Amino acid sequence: CASSLGQANTGELFF.